The 12 T cell receptor beta chains below were found in one sample sequenced in a study of somatic mutations in cytotoxic T cells in rheumatoid arthritis. Clones were read by immunoSEQ multiplex PCR, and TCRdb kept only the in-frame ones, dropping some. The profile shows 20,000 or so clones, roughly 85% of them singletons. The sequenced sample consisted of CD8+ T cells sorted from blood. The receptors here all came from a woman aged 40 to 50 with rheumatoid arthritis.

This CDR3 reads CASSLGTSYEQYF. DNA of the CDR3: TGTGCCAGCAGCTTAGGGACAAGCTACGAGCAGTACTTC. The rearrangement joins TRBV11-1 to TRBJ2-7; maybe TRBD1 (5 bases). CDR3 length equals 13 residues. Trimming took off 1 base at V and 3 bases at J, with 7 bases between the two ends. Germline-derived CDR1 and CDR2 are SGHAT and FQDESV (reference sequence).

This chain links TRBV6-5 with TRBJ1-2; D remains ambiguous. This CDR3 is built from 12 residues. V shed 8 bases and J shed 4 bases, with 11 bases lying between them. Germline values: CDR1 MNHEY, CDR2 SVGAGI. The DNA for the CDR3 is TGTGCCAGCTTATCACCCGGCTATGGCTACACCTTC. Amino acid sequence: CASLSPGYGYTF.

The chain employs TRBV19 and TRBJ2-7, with D uncertain. This CDR3 is 13 amino acids long. V lost 1 base, J lost 5 bases, and 9 bases lay in between. Germline V CDR1 and CDR2: LNHDA, SQIVND (reference sequence). CDR3 sequence (DNA): TGTGCCAGTAGTATAGGAGAATTCCACGAGCAGTACTTC. Translation: CASSIGEFHEQYF.

The V call is TRBV7-8, the J call TRBJ2-3; 10 nucleotides match TRBD2. This CDR3 region has 16 residues. Trimming at V came to 0 bases and at J to 4 bases, leaving 4 bases not matched to a gene. Germline V gene data show CDR1 as SGHVS and CDR2 as FQNEAQ. Written as DNA, the CDR3 is TGTGCCAGCAGCTTAGCCCTAGCGGGAGTTGCAGATACGCAGTATTTT. Translation gives CASSLALAGVADTQYF. Based on the CDR3 plus reference TRBV7-8 and TRBJ2-3, the full variable domain is GAGVSQSPRYKVAKRGQDVALRCDPISGHVSLFWYQQALGQGPEFLTYFQNEAQLDKSGLPSDRFFAERPEGSVSTLKIQRTQQEDSAVYLCASSLALAGVADTQYFGPGTRLTVL.

The chain employs TRBV7-6 and TRBJ1-2; no reliable D call. V was shortened by 1 base and J by 2 bases, with 8 bases between the two germline ends. The CDR3 sequence is 14 residues long. In germline, CDR1 is SGHVS, CDR2 FNYEAQ. The CDR3 DNA reads as TGTGCCAGCAGCTTAGATCAGGAAAACTATGGCTACACCTTC. Its translation is CASSLDQENYGYTF.

The chain is built from TRBV6-1 and TRBJ2-5; 7 bases map to TRBD1. V gave up 3 bases and J gave up 5 bases; unmatched junction bases: 12. Germline values: CDR1 MNHNS, CDR2 SASEGT. The CDR3 totals 16 residues. CDR3 DNA sequence: TGTGCCAGCAGTGAGCACAGGGGTAGTAGTAGGGAGACCCAGTACTTC. Translated, it gives CASSEHRGSSRETQYF.

This clone was observed a single time. The chain carries TRBV27 and TRBJ1-5, with a possible D match to TRBD1 (5 bases). Germline CDR1 reads MNHEY; CDR2 reads SMNVEV (reference sequence). The CDR3 length is 13 residues. Trimming removed 10 bases at V and 9 bases at J, with 19 bases between. Here the CDR3 DNA reads TGTGCCACTATGCCGGGGGTCTCGGGGCCCCAGCATTTT. As protein: CATMPGVSGPQHF.

The rearrangement joins TRBV7-6 to TRBJ1-4, with D uncertain. V was clipped by 1 base and J by 8 bases, with 11 bases between them. This CDR3 has 14 residues. CDR1 is SGHVS and CDR2 is FNYEAQ in the germline V gene. CDR3 sequence: CASSLGVQPEKLFF. The CDR3 DNA reads as TGTGCCAGCAGCTTAGGGGTACAGCCGGAAAAACTGTTTTTT.

The J gene is TRBJ1-1, the V gene TRBV7-3; 7 nucleotides align to TRBD1. The CDR3 length is 13 residues. The ends lost 3 bases at V and 3 bases at J; junction bases unmatched: 1. Germline V CDR1 and CDR2: SGHTA, FQGTGA. CDR3 in amino acids: CASSFTGDTEAFF. CDR3 coding DNA: TGTGCCAGCAGCTTCACAGGGGACACTGAAGCTTTCTTT.

The J gene is TRBJ2-2, the V gene TRBV5-1; tentative D call: TRBD1 (6 bases). Between the trimmed V and J ends, which lost 7 bases and 0 bases, there was a span of 16 bases. The CDR3 has 16 amino acids. Germline V lookup: CDR1 SGHRS, CDR2 YFSETQ. CDR3 nucleotides: TGCGCCAGCGGGGCCGAGGGACACACGAACACCGGGGAGCTGTTTTTT. This encodes CASGAEGHTNTGELFF.

A remark on this clone: This likely traces to a read error, being one base from a far larger clone. The sample holds other DNA sequences that translate to the same CDR3. The genes are TRBV29-1 and TRBJ2-7; 9 nucleotides match TRBD2. CDR1 and CDR2 from the germline V gene are SQVTM and ANQGSEA. J was trimmed by 4 bases and V by 7 bases; bases with no gene match: 8. The length of the CDR3 is 13 residues. The CDR3 DNA reads as TGCAGCGCCGTTAGCGGGAGTAGATACGAGCAGTACTTC. Translating it yields CSAVSGSRYEQYF.

By share, this clone counts as medium-sized. The chain is built from TRBV5-1 and TRBJ1-6; 10 nucleotides line up with TRBD1. V was clipped by 4 bases and J by 0 bases; unmatched bases: 7. Germline CDR1 reads SGHRS; CDR2 reads YFSETQ. The CDR3 sequence is 18 residues long. The CDR3 DNA sequence: TGCGCCAGCAGCCCCGGGACAGGGGAGAGCTCCTATAATTCACCCCTCCACTTT. This codes for CASSPGTGESSYNSPLHF.